This T cell receptor (beta chain) was identified during a study of blood T cells in healthy people across ages (dated by TCRdb to about 2015). Background on the whole study: Template switching captured roughly one uniquely barcoded TCR beta cDNA molecule per two T cells in model experiments. To avoid experimental bias, donors of different ages were randomly spread across the sequencing lanes. Using deep sequencing normalized with unique cDNA molecular identifiers, the study measured how TCR beta repertoire diversity changes with age. Donors were grouped into four age groups: young (average approximately 15 years), middle-aged (39), aged (around 66) and long-lived (just over 80). The study analyzed two additional independent replicas of 1 million unique cDNA reads from the same blood draw for two donors, one aged 18 to 30 and one aged 80 or older. Study-wide findings and limitations: Observed TCR beta diversity per million T cells fell roughly linearly with age, and a significant reduction was already apparent by age roughly 40. A strong correlation was found between observed TCR beta diversity and the percentage of naive T cells measured by flow cytometry. Since profiling was done on bulk unsorted PBMCs, naive and antigen-experienced compartments could not be conclusively compared. The long-lived group showed more naive CD4+ T cells, fewer expanded clones and increased TCR diversity than the aged group, suggesting age selection. Because the CMV infection status of the donors was unknown, age-related changes in expanded clonotypes may potentially have been confounded. Total diversity estimates from one million sequenced T cells were considered lower bounds and underestimates.

Concerning this clonotype: The specificity of this receptor is unknown. The record has no base qualities; no much larger clone is one base away.

The germline V end is reduced by 3 bases and the J end by 5 bases; junction bases left unmatched: 5. Including cysteine and phenylalanine, the CDR3 has 14 amino acids. Just CDR3 DNA is preserved here, 42 bases in frame from base 1. Looking up the germline V gene (reference sequence) yields CDR1 SEHNR and CDR2 FQNEAQ. The protocol used for the library was 5' RACE. The sequencer was an Illumina HiSeq 2500. A second PCR of roughly 7 to 11 cycles was performed with a sample-barcoded 5' primer and a J-beta primer mix. A unique molecular identifier was introduced onto each TCR beta cDNA molecule by a template-switch 5' adaptor carrying 12 random nucleotides. At least 2.5 million CDR3-containing paired-end reads were obtained from each sample. All of the RNA was converted into first-strand cDNA using the Mint cDNA synthesis kit, with a TRBC-specific oligonucleotide serving as the primer. After uracil-DNA glycosylase treatment, a first 18-cycle PCR used universal primers M1SS and BC2_uni_R on all cDNA. In the source study's methods: Normalization of each sample was performed by random selection of 1 million high-quality reads, each carrying a distinct molecular identifier. Reads with shared molecular identifiers were discarded instead of being binned into consensus sequences. MiTCR, run with a Q25 quality threshold and the strictest error-elimination algorithm, handled CDR3 identification, clonotype clustering and error correction. A nonparametric unseen species model using Euler transformation provided a lower-bound estimate of total TCR beta diversity. The public reads were quality trimmed at Q25 with fastp and then assembled into clones with MiXCR by TCRdb, keeping productive beta chains. All rows with the same CDR3 protein become a single entry with the most common DNA and genes. The V and J calls shown here were made by TCRdb, not taken from the authors' results. The sample records approximately 1.5 million distinct CDR3 sequences, about 35% of which are singletons. The ten biggest clones cover approximately 10% of the sample.

Systemically healthy Caucasian individuals from Russia, 39 in total and aged about 6 to 95 years, were included as donors. Approximately 9.3 milliliters of peripheral blood were drawn from each donor into EDTA-treated Vacutainer tubes. PBMCs were isolated by Ficoll-Paque density-gradient centrifugation, with at least 6 million obtained per sample. Total RNA was extracted from PBMCs with Trizol reagent, with at least 5 micrograms obtained per sample. For every donor, an aliquot of PBMCs went through flow cytometry to measure the percentages of naive CD45RAhigh/CD27high T cells. Input material: blood. The sequence came from a woman in her 30s in good health. The sequence links TRBV7-9 to TRBJ2-3; 7 bases in the junction line up with TRBD1. The nucleotide sequence reads as follows: TGTGCCAGCAGCTTTAGACAGGGAAGAGATACGCAGTATTTT. Translated, it reads CASSFRQGRDTQYF. With all but the CDR3 taken from the reference TRBV7-9 and TRBJ2-3 genes, the full variable domain is: DTGVSQNPRHKITKRGQNVTFRCDPISEHNRLYWYRQTLGQGPEFLTYFQNEAQLEKSRLLSDRFSAERPKGSFSTLEIQRTEQGDSAMYLCASSFRQGRDTQYFGPGTRLTVL.